This is a list of T cell receptor beta chains from one sample in a study of cytomegalovirus exposure and HLA in healthy donors. Sequencing was performed with immunoSEQ multiplex PCR; in TCRdb, only in-frame clones are kept and a portion is missing. The table records roughly 120,000 clones, around 78% of them present only once. The sample was PBMCs. Every receptor here comes from a man aged 50 to 59 in good health and CMV-seronegative. The CDR3 runs from the conserved cysteine through the conserved F or W. The D gene is left open where the match is weak. Size values are once, few and many counts, or a class for expanded clones, and some rows have none.

d_call	v_call	clone_size	j_call	cdr3_nt	cdr3_aa
TRBD1	TRBV5-1	.	TRBJ1-3	TGCGCCAGCAGGGACATGGGACAGGGCTCTGGAAACACCATATATTTT	CASRDMGQGSGNTIYF
.	TRBV13	.	TRBJ2-3	TGTGCCAGCAATAAGAAGGGGCCGAACACAGATACGCAGTATTTT	CASNKKGPNTDTQYF
.	TRBV7-8	.	TRBJ1-5	TGTGCCAGCAGCTCAGGGGCCTCAGGAGGTCAGCCCCAGCATTTT	CASSSGASGGQPQHF
.	TRBV6-6	.	TRBJ1-1	TGTGCCGGGGCGACAGGAGCGAACACTGAAGCTTTCTTT	CAGATGANTEAFF
TRBD1	TRBV5-6	.	TRBJ1-2	TGTGCCAGCAGCCCGGGAGGGACAGATGTACATGGCAGCTACACCTTC	CASSPGGTDVHGSYTF
.	TRBV19	once	TRBJ1-2	TGTGCCAGTAATATACACACGCAGGGGCATTACTATGGCTACACCTTC	CASNIHTQGHYYGYTF
.	TRBV10-3	once	TRBJ1-1	TGTGCCATCAGTGAAATTGCAGGGGTATTGGATGGGGATGAAGCTTTCTTT	CAISEIAGVLDGDEAFF
TRBD2	TRBV11-3	.	TRBJ2-3	TGTGCCAGCAGCTTAGTAGCGGGTAACACAGATACGCAGTATTTT	CASSLVAGNTDTQYF
.	TRBV9	.	TRBJ2-7	TGTGCCAGCAGCGCTCGTGACAGTCCTGCCTACGAGCAGTACTTC	CASSARDSPAYEQYF
.	TRBV4-3	once	TRBJ1-2	TGCGCCAGCAGCCAAGTTGGAGGCGGCCTGGGTTATGGCTACACCTTC	CASSQVGGGLGYGYTF
.	TRBV2	.	TRBJ1-6	TGTGCCAGCAGTGAAGACAGGAGATCCCTCCACTTT	CASSEDRRSLHF
.	TRBV11-2	.	TRBJ1-1	TGTGCCAGCAGCTTAGCTTCTCCAGGATCAGCCAACACTGAAGCTTTCTTT	CASSLASPGSANTEAFF
.	TRBV9	once	TRBJ2-3	TGTGCCAGCAGCATAGGGACTTACCAAACAGATACGCAGTATTTT	CASSIGTYQTDTQYF
.	TRBV5-1	.	TRBJ2-7	TGCGCCAGCAGCCTAATCAGGGGGGCGGAGGAGCAGTACTTC	CASSLIRGAEEQYF
TRBD2	TRBV7-2	.	TRBJ2-1	TGTGCCAGCAGCCCCGGACTAGCGGGGGTAAATGAGCAGTTCTTC	CASSPGLAGVNEQFF
.	TRBV19	few	TRBJ1-2	TGTGCCAGTAGTACCTCCTACTCCGGGACTTACTATGGCTACACCTTC	CASSTSYSGTYYGYTF
TRBD2	TRBV6-1	.	TRBJ2-5	TGTGCCAGCAGTGATCGGCGGGGGGGGCAAGAGACCCAGTACTTC	CASSDRRGGQETQYF
.	TRBV19	few	TRBJ1-4	TGTGCCAGTCGAAAGTCGGACGGGGATGAAAAACTGTTTTTT	CASRKSDGDEKLFF
TRBD2	TRBV9	.	TRBJ2-7	TGTGCCAGCAGCGTACTGGGACTAGCGGGGGACGAGCAGTACTTC	CASSVLGLAGDEQYF
.	TRBV7-2	.	TRBJ2-3	TGTGCCAGCAGCCAATTCGTCCGGGATACGCAGTATTTT	CASSQFVRDTQYF
TRBD1	TRBV7-8	.	TRBJ2-5	TGTGCCAGCAGCCCCGGGACAGGGGAAGAGACCCAGTACTTC	CASSPGTGEETQYF
.	TRBV19	.	TRBJ1-3	TGTGCCAGTAGTATATCCCTGTTCTCTGGAAACACCATATATTTT	CASSISLFSGNTIYF
.	TRBV19	.	TRBJ1-5	TGTGCCAGTAGTGACACCCTTAATCAGCCCCAGCATTTT	CASSDTLNQPQHF
.	TRBV2	.	TRBJ1-4	TGTGCCAGCAGTGCACTGTTTGGTGAAAAACTGTTTTTT	CASSALFGEKLFF
TRBD1	TRBV7-9	.	TRBJ1-6	TGTGCCAGCAGCCTACGGACAGGGGAGGAATCACCCCTCCACTTT	CASSLRTGEESPLHF
TRBD1	TRBV11-1	.	TRBJ2-7	TGTGCCAGCAGCATATGGACAGGGAGGGAGCAGTACTTC	CASSIWTGREQYF
TRBD2	TRBV6-1	few	TRBJ2-1	TGTGCCAGCAGTGAAGGGGGACTAGCGCATGAGCAGTTCTTC	CASSEGGLAHEQFF
.	TRBV7-2	.	TRBJ1-1	TGTGCCAGCAGCTTAGCGTTTATTCGGACAGTGAACACTGAAGCTTTCTTT	CASSLAFIRTVNTEAFF
TRBD2	TRBV7-8	.	TRBJ2-1	TGTGCCAGCAGCCCGGGACTAGCGGGGGTGATGAGCGACAATGAGCAGTTCTTC	CASSPGLAGVMSDNEQFF
TRBD1	TRBV6-1	.	TRBJ1-4	TGTGCCAGCAGAAGAACAGGGGTTCGTGAAAAACTGTTTTTT	CASRRTGVREKLFF
TRBD1	TRBV4-2	.	TRBJ1-2	TGTGCCAGCAGCCAATGGGCTGGGACAGGGGATGGCTACACCTTC	CASSQWAGTGDGYTF
.	TRBV5-1	.	TRBJ1-6	TGCGCCAGCAGCCGAAACGGCAGGACAGAGGATAATTCACCCCTCCACTTT	CASSRNGRTEDNSPLHF
.	TRBV29-1	few	TRBJ2-2	TGCAGCGCAGGTCGGCACTCCGGGGAGCTGTTTTTT	CSAGRHSGELFF
TRBD2	TRBV11-3	.	TRBJ2-3	TGTGCCAGCAGCCGTGGGACTAGCGTTACAGATACGCAGTATTTT	CASSRGTSVTDTQYF
TRBD2	TRBV4-1	few	TRBJ2-2	TGCGCCAGCAGCCAAGAGAGGCGGGGGGGGAGAACCGGGGAGCTGTTTTTT	CASSQERRGGRTGELFF
TRBD2	TRBV4-3	.	TRBJ2-7	TGCGCCAGCAGCTCACTAGCGGGGGGGGAGCAGTACTTC	CASSSLAGGEQYF
TRBD1	TRBV28	.	TRBJ1-6	TGTGCCAGCAGTTTAGAGGGACAGGGTTATTCACCCCTCCACTTT	CASSLEGQGYSPLHF
.	TRBV6-5	few	TRBJ1-6	TGTGCCAGCAGTCCTGCTGAGGGCGGTAATTCACCCCTCCACTTT	CASSPAEGGNSPLHF
.	TRBV5-8	.	TRBJ1-2	TGTGCCAGCAGCCAAGCAGGGTCTCGGTATGGCTACACCTTC	CASSQAGSRYGYTF
.	TRBV6-5	.	TRBJ1-1	TGTGCCAGCAGTTACTCGCCCAGTTCGGGCACTGAAGCTTTCTTT	CASSYSPSSGTEAFF
TRBD1	TRBV5-1	few	TRBJ2-2	TGCGCCAGCAGCGAGACAGGGCCCGGGAACACCGGGGAGCTGTTTTTT	CASSETGPGNTGELFF
TRBD1	TRBV6-1	.	TRBJ1-5	TGTGCCAGCAGAGGTCCCGGACAGGGGAATCAGCCCCAGCATTTT	CASRGPGQGNQPQHF
.	TRBV29-1	.	TRBJ2-2	TGCAGCGTCCTTTTACACCGGGACACGAACACCGGGGAGCTGTTTTTT	CSVLLHRDTNTGELFF
.	TRBV13	.	TRBJ2-5	TGTGCCAGCAGCACAGACAGAATTCAAGAGACCCAGTACTTC	CASSTDRIQETQYF
TRBD1	TRBV6-1	.	TRBJ1-4	TGTGCCAGCAGTGGACTGGGACAGGGTAATGAAAAACTGTTTTTT	CASSGLGQGNEKLFF
.	TRBV6-1	.	TRBJ2-1	TGTGCCAGCAGGCTCGTTGGAGGGGAGAACAATGAGCAGTTCTTC	CASRLVGGENNEQFF